The 22 T cell receptor beta chains in this list originate from one sample, sequenced in a study of neoadjuvant anti-PD-1 for oral cavity cancer. The time point: after neoadjuvant nivolumab, at surgical resection. Libraries were prepared by immunoSEQ multiplex PCR; TCRdb keeps only in-frame clonotypes and omits some of them. The sample yields about 9,500 clones, just over 65% seen once. Sequences were derived from PBMCs, sampled after nivolumab (anti-PD-1) treatment. The receptors originated from a person aged 35-80 years with oral cavity squamous cell carcinoma.

V usage is TRBV6-5 and J usage is TRBJ1-2; TRBD1 might be the D (5 bases). The CDR3 has 13 residues. V lost 5 bases and J 4 bases, leaving 11 bases between the germline ends. Per the germline V gene, CDR1 is MNHEY and CDR2 is SVGAGI. The CDR3 nucleotides read TGTGCCAGCAGTCTCCGGGACGGCTATGGCTACACCTTC. Translation gives CASSLRDGYGYTF.

J is TRBJ2-3 and V is TRBV10-3, with 7 bases identical to TRBD1. V gave up 11 bases and J gave up 2 bases; unmatched junction bases: 7. CDR3 length equals 13 residues. Looked up from germline, CDR1 is ENHRY and CDR2 is SYGVKD. This CDR3 is CAAKGADTDTQYF. The CDR3 DNA sequence: TGTGCCGCCAAGGGGGCCGACACAGATACGCAGTATTTT.

V usage is TRBV5-1 and J usage is TRBJ1-2, with D perhaps TRBD1 (6 bases). Trimming shortened V by 4 bases and J by 2 bases, and 15 bases separated the two germline ends. The CDR3 is made up of 15 amino acids. The V gene's germline CDR1 is SGHRS and CDR2 YFSETQ. CDR3 residues: CASSGTLGGNYGYTF. The CDR3 bases are TGCGCCAGCAGCGGGACCCTAGGGGGGAACTATGGCTACACCTTC.

The chain has TRBV11-1 and TRBJ2-5; possible D gene TRBD2, 5 bases. The CDR3 covers 15 residues. Germline-derived CDR1 and CDR2 are SGHAT and FQDESV (reference sequence). With 2 bases removed from V and 3 bases from J, the gap between germline ends came to 13 bases. In DNA, the CDR3 is TGTGCCAGCAGCTTATGGACTGAGGAGGAAGAGACCCAGTACTTC. Residues: CASSLWTEEEETQYF.

This chain links TRBV7-2 with TRBJ1-3; D remains unclear. The germline gives CDR1 SGHTA, CDR2 FQGNSA. Trimming cost V 1 base and J 0 bases, with 4 bases left between them. CDR3 length: 14 residues. DNA for the CDR3: TGTGCCAGCAGCTTAGAGGGCTCTGGAAACACCATATATTTT. This gives the protein CASSLEGSGNTIYF.

This clone was found a few times. The chain joins TRBV6-5 to TRBJ1-2, with D uncertain. This CDR3 is 13 amino acids long. V gave up 0 bases and J gave up 6 bases, with 8 bases separating them. Germline V gene lookup returns CDR1 MNHEY and CDR2 SVGAGI. In DNA form, the CDR3 reads TGTGCCAGCAGTTACTCAACAAGGGATGGCTACACCTTC. It is translated as CASSYSTRDGYTF.

The V call is TRBV28, the J call TRBJ2-5; no clear D. The germline V gene encodes CDR1 MDHEN and CDR2 SYDVKM. CDR3 size: 11 residues. V dropped 3 bases and J dropped 5 bases, with 4 bases sitting between them. The CDR3 loop is CASSFGETQYF. The CDR3 nucleotides read TGTGCCAGCAGTTTCGGGGAGACCCAGTACTTC.

This clone has a handful of counts. The chain joins TRBV2 to TRBJ2-2; the match to TRBD1 covers 8 bases. Germline V lookup: CDR1 SNHLY, CDR2 FYNNEI. Trimming cost V 6 bases and J 7 bases; bases outside gene matches: 7. CDR3 size: 14 residues. CDR3 nucleotide sequence: TGTGCCAGCAGCCTCGGACAGGGTTACGGGGAGCTGTTTTTT. The encoded protein is CASSLGQGYGELFF.

The V call is TRBV29-1, the J call TRBJ2-1; 7 bases match TRBD1. This CDR3 has 15 residues. CDR1 SQVTM and CDR2 ANQGSEA come from the germline V gene. Trimming at V came to 3 bases and at J to 6 bases, leaving 11 bases not matched to a gene. CDR3 coding DNA: TGCAGCGTTGAGGATTACCGGGACAGCCTCAATGAGCAGTTCTTC. As protein: CSVEDYRDSLNEQFF.

This clone was seen only a few times. The chain combines TRBV30 with TRBJ1-5; D perhaps matches TRBD1 (6 bases). The CDR3 contains 16 residues. The germline CDR1 and CDR2 sequences are GTSNPN and SVGIG (reference sequence). The V end lost 2 bases, the J end lost 0 bases, and 14 bases lay between the germline ends. CDR3 DNA sequence: TGTGCCTGGAGTCCGATGACAGGATATAGCAATCAGCCCCAGCATTTT. It codes for CAWSPMTGYSNQPQHF.

This clone has only one observation. This chain uses TRBV4-1 with TRBJ1-2; D gene unclear. The CDR3 is 15 residues long. Between the trimmed V and J ends, which lost 1 base and 3 bases, there was a span of 12 bases. The germline V gene has CDR1 MGHRA and CDR2 YSYEKL. The CDR3 sequence: CASSQAVVLDYGYTF. In nucleotides, the CDR3 is TGCGCCAGCAGCCAAGCTGTCGTATTGGACTATGGCTACACCTTC.

The chain is built from TRBV7-6 and TRBJ2-2; D call uncertain. Germline lookup yields CDR1 SGHVS and CDR2 FNYEAQ. V was pared by 0 bases and J by 6 bases, with 11 bases between. The CDR3 extends over 15 amino acids. The CDR3 here is CASSLAANGAGELFF. The DNA of the CDR3 is TGTGCCAGCAGCTTAGCGGCCAACGGAGCCGGGGAGCTGTTTTTT.

This clone has more than one count but fewer than ten. CDR3 in DNA: TGTGCCACCAGCAGAGATGATGGCGGTTCTAGCACAGATACGCAGTATTTT. Translated: CATSRDDGGSSTDTQYF. The chain joins TRBV15 to TRBJ2-3; no reliable D call. Trimming removed 0 bases at V and 0 bases at J, with 13 bases between. Germline V CDR1 and CDR2: LNHNV, YYDKDF (reference sequence). The CDR3 loop spans 17 amino acids.

The table lists this clone with a count of one. This chain connects TRBV5-1 to TRBJ2-1, with D perhaps matching TRBD2 (7 bases). Deletions cut 4 bases from V and 7 bases from J, with 24 bases between. Germline V gene lookup returns CDR1 SGHRS and CDR2 YFSETQ. This CDR3 is built from 17 residues. The CDR3 sequence: CASSLPGGRGVGNEQFF. CDR3 bases: TGCGCCAGCAGCCTCCCCGGGGGGAGGGGGGTAGGGAATGAGCAGTTCTTC. The whole variable domain, filled in from reference TRBV5-1 and TRBJ2-1, reads KAGVTQTPRYLIKTRGQQVTLSCSPISGHRSVSWYQQTPGQGLQFLFEYFSETQRNKGNFPGRFSGRQFSNSRSEMNVSTLELGDSALYLCASSLPGGRGVGNEQFFGPGTRLTVL.

V usage is TRBV10-3 and J usage is TRBJ1-5; no clear D gene. The germline CDR1 and CDR2 sequences are ENHRY and SYGVKD. The CDR3 totals 13 residues. With 5 bases removed from V and 7 bases from J, the gap between germline ends came to 12 bases. The CDR3 nucleotides read TGTGCCATCAGTACGAGCGAGAACCAGCCCCAGCATTTT. Protein sequence: CAISTSENQPQHF.

This clone was seen only a few times. This rearrangement joins TRBV6-1 to TRBJ1-2; D may be TRBD1 (5 bases). Looked up from germline, CDR1 is MNHNS and CDR2 is SASEGT. This CDR3 comprises 14 residues. V lost 0 bases, J lost 4 bases, and 9 bases lay in between. Here the CDR3 DNA reads TGTGCCAGCAGTGAAGCGGGGGAAACCTATGGCTACACCTTC. Residues: CASSEAGETYGYTF.

This clone was seen more than once but under ten times. The chain is built from TRBV6-1 and TRBJ2-7; D is undetermined. Germline loops: CDR1 MNHNS, CDR2 SASEGT. This CDR3 contains 14 residues. The ends were cut back, 1 base at V and 0 bases at J, with 7 bases in the middle. CDR3 in amino acids: CASSEVPDSYEQYF. DNA for the CDR3: TGTGCCAGCAGTGAAGTGCCGGACTCCTACGAGCAGTACTTC.

This chain links TRBV6-1 with TRBJ2-7; 9 positions match TRBD2. Germline V gene data show CDR1 as MNHNS and CDR2 as SASEGT. Germline trimming cut 10 bases from V and 5 bases from J; bases unmatched to any gene: 6. The CDR3 is 12 residues long. CDR3 sequence reads: CAIAGGRNEQYF. The CDR3 nucleotides read TGTGCCATCGCGGGGGGGAGGAACGAGCAGTACTTC.

The genes are TRBV5-1 and TRBJ1-1; D is possibly TRBD1 (6 bases). The germline gives CDR1 SGHRS, CDR2 YFSETQ. This CDR3 has 14 residues. Between the trimmed V and J ends, which lost 4 bases and 1 base, there was a span of 11 bases. The CDR3 sequence: CASSPSTGNTEAFF. DNA for the CDR3: TGCGCCAGCAGCCCCTCGACAGGGAACACTGAAGCTTTCTTT.

V and J are TRBV19 and TRBJ1-1; weak D call: TRBD1 (6 bases). In germline, CDR1 is LNHDA, CDR2 SQIVND (reference sequence). Deletions cut 5 bases from V and 6 bases from J, with 13 bases between. CDR3 length equals 13 residues. The CDR3 nucleotides are TGTGCCAGTAGTCCAACAGGGAGTTCTGAAGCTTTCTTT. Protein sequence: CASSPTGSSEAFF.

V usage is TRBV28 and J usage is TRBJ2-7; 8 nucleotides match TRBD2. Trimming cost V 5 bases and J 5 bases; bases outside gene matches: 8. This CDR3 has 14 amino acids. The V gene's germline CDR1 is MDHEN and CDR2 SYDVKM. The CDR3 is CASSVPGTRNEQYF. DNA of the CDR3: TGTGCCAGCAGTGTTCCCGGGACTAGAAACGAGCAGTACTTC.

This clone occurred once. The V gene is TRBV2, the J gene TRBJ2-1; 12 bases map to TRBD1. Trimming cost V 4 bases and J 10 bases; bases outside gene matches: 14. The CDR3 sequence is 17 residues long. Germline lookup yields CDR1 SNHLY and CDR2 FYNNEI. The CDR3 DNA reads as TGTGCCAGCAGTGGGTGGGACAGGGGGCGCGGGATCGAGGAGCAGTTCTTC. Encoded protein: CASSGWDRGRGIEEQFF.